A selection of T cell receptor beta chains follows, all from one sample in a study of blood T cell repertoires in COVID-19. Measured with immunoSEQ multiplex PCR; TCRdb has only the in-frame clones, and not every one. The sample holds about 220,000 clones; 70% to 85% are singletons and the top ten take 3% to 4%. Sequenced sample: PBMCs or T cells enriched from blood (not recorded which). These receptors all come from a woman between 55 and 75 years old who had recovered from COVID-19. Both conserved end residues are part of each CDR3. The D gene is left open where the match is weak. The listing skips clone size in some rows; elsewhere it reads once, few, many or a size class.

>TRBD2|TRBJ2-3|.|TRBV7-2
CASSPYVAGPTDTQYF
TGTGCCAGCAGCCCATATGTAGCGGGGCCCACAGATACGCAGTATTTT
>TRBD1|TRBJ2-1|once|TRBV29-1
CSVQPGQGIGEQFF
TGCAGCGTTCAACCGGGACAGGGGATTGGTGAGCAGTTCTTC
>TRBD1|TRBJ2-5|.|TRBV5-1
CASSRDSEAKTQYF
TGCGCCAGCAGCAGGGACAGTGAAGCTAAAACCCAGTACTTC
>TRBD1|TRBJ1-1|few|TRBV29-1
CSVASGGLTEAFF
TGCAGCGTAGCCTCAGGGGGCTTGACTGAAGCTTTCTTT
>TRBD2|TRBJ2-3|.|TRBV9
CASSVGPSGITDTQYF
TGTGCCAGCAGCGTAGGGCCTAGCGGGATCACAGATACGCAGTATTTT
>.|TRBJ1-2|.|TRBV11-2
CASSLTVPYGYTF
TGTGCCAGCAGCCTGACAGTGCCCTATGGCTACACCTTC
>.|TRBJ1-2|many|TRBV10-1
CASSDSLVTDGYTF
TGCGCCAGCAGTGATTCTCTGGTCACGGATGGCTACACCTTC
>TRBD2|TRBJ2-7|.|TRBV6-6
CASSPSTSGRATPSRF
TGTGCCAGCAGTCCGTCGACTAGCGGGAGGGCGACCCCCTCGCGCTTC
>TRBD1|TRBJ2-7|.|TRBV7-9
CASSPKGAVMYEQYF
TGTGCCAGCAGCCCGAAGGGGGCAGTTATGTACGAGCAGTACTTC
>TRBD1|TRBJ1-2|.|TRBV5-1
CASSLTTGTGGWGYTF
TGCGCCAGCAGCTTAACTACCGGGACAGGGGGCTGGGGCTACACCTTC
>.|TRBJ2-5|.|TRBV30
CAWSGSGETQYF
TGTGCCTGGTCAGGGTCCGGAGAGACCCAGTACTTC
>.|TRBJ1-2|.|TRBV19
CASTHTGNDGYTF
TGTGCCAGTACCCATACTGGTAACGATGGCTACACCTTC
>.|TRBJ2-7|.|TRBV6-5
CASSPDYNSYEQYF
TGTGCCAGCAGTCCTGACTATAACTCCTACGAGCAGTACTTC
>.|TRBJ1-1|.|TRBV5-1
CASSSLGPRATEAFF
TGCGCCAGCAGCTCGTTGGGGCCACGGGCCACTGAAGCTTTCTTT
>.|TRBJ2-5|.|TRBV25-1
CASSENRVIGPETQYF
TGTGCCAGCAGTGAAAACCGGGTAATCGGCCCAGAGACCCAGTACTTC
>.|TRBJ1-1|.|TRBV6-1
CASKQGRNTEAFF
TGTGCCAGCAAACAGGGAAGGAACACTGAAGCTTTCTTT
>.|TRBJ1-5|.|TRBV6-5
CASGGGTNQPQHF
TGTGCCAGCGGGGGAGGGACTAATCAGCCCCAGCATTTT
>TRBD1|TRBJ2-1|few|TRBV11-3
CASSSKDREVTNEQFF
TGTGCCAGCAGTTCAAAGGACAGGGAGGTCACAAATGAGCAGTTCTTC
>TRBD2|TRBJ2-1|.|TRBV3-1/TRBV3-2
CASSDRLAGKYNEQFF
TGTGCCAGCAGCGACAGACTAGCGGGAAAGTACAATGAGCAGTTCTTC
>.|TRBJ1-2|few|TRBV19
CASTPSGNYGYTF
TGTGCCAGTACCCCTTCGGGGAACTATGGCTACACCTTC
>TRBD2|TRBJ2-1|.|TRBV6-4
CASSVETSGSYNEQFF
TGTGCCAGCAGTGTCGAGACTAGCGGGAGTTACAATGAGCAGTTCTTC
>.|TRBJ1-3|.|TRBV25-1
CASSDFGGSSGNTIYF
TGTGCCAGCAGTGACTTTGGGGGCAGCTCTGGAAACACCATATATTTT
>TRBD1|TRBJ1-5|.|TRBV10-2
CASSRDREEGGQPQHF
TGCGCCAGCAGTCGGGACAGGGAGGAAGGTGGTCAGCCCCAGCATTTT
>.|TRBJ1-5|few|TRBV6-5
CASSSGTPQPQHF
TGTGCCAGCAGTTCCGGGACACCTCAGCCCCAGCATTTT
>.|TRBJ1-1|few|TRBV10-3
CAISETGKAEAFF
TGTGCCATCAGTGAGACAGGGAAGGCTGAAGCTTTCTTT
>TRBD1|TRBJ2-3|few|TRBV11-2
CASSFPPGQTTDTQYF
TGTGCCAGCAGCTTCCCTCCGGGACAGACCACAGATACGCAGTATTTT
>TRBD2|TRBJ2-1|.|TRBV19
CASSRTLSLAGGEQFF
TGTGCCAGTAGTAGAACTCTATCCCTAGCGGGAGGTGAGCAGTTCTTC
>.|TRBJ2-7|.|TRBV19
CASSIEGRPTYEQYF
TGTGCCAGTAGTATAGAGGGGCGGCCAACCTACGAGCAGTACTTC
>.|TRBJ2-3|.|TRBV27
CASSSLTTGSRTDTQYF
TGTGCCAGCAGTTCCCTTACAACAGGGTCGAGGACAGATACGCAGTATTTT
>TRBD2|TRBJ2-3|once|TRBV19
CASSIGLAANTQYF
TGTGCCAGTAGTATTGGGCTAGCGGCAAATACGCAGTATTTT
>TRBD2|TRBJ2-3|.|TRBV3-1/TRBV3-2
CASSQGLAGGTDTQYF
TGTGCCAGCAGCCAAGGACTAGCGGGGGGCACAGATACGCAGTATTTT
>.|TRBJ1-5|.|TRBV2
CASRVQGDQPQHF
TGTGCCAGCAGGGTACAGGGAGATCAGCCCCAGCATTTT
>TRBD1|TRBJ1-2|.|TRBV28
CASSRRDRVFGYTF
TGTGCCAGCAGCCGACGGGACAGAGTATTTGGCTACACCTTC
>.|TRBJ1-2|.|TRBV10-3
CAISNRQVANYGYTF
TGTGCCATCAGTAACCGACAGGTGGCTAACTATGGCTACACCTTC
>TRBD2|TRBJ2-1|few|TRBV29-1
CSVAGGRLAGVDEQFF
TGCAGCGTTGCGGGGGGGAGACTAGCGGGAGTGGATGAGCAGTTCTTC
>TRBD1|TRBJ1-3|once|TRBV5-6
CASSLKGQGEWNTIYF
TGTGCCAGCAGCTTGAAAGGACAGGGAGAGTGGAACACCATATATTTT
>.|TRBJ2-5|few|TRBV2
CASKFGETQYF
TGTGCCAGCAAGTTCGGAGAGACCCAGTACTTC
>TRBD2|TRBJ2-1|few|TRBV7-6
CASSSGLAGEVQFF
TGTGCCAGCAGCTCCGGACTAGCGGGAGAGGTGCAGTTCTTC
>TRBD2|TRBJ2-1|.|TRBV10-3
CAISESIGLAGGRDEQFF
TGTGCCATCAGTGAGTCGATAGGACTAGCGGGAGGAAGGGATGAGCAGTTCTTC
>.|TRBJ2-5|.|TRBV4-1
CASSRVGETQYF
TGCGCCAGCAGCAGAGTCGGGGAGACCCAGTACTTC
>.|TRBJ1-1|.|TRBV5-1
CASSFNRDTEAFF
TGCGCCAGCAGCTTTAACAGGGACACTGAAGCTTTCTTT
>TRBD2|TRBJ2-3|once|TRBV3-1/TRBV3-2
CASSPYPSGRGTDTQYF
TGTGCCAGCAGTCCGTACCCTAGCGGGAGGGGCACAGATACGCAGTATTTT
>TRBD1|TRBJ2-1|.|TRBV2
CASSKTPGQGAEGFF
TGTGCCAGCAGTAAAACCCCGGGACAGGGGGCGGAGGGGTTCTTC
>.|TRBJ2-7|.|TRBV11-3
CASSLNGGYEQYF
TGTGCCAGCAGCTTAAACGGAGGATACGAGCAGTACTTC
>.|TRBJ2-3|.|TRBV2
CASRGRLGYGTDTQYF
TGTGCCAGCAGGGGCCGCCTGGGTTATGGCACAGATACGCAGTATTTT
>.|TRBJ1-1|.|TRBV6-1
CASSERLLNTEAFF
TGTGCCAGCAGTGAACGACTCCTTAACACTGAAGCTTTCTTT